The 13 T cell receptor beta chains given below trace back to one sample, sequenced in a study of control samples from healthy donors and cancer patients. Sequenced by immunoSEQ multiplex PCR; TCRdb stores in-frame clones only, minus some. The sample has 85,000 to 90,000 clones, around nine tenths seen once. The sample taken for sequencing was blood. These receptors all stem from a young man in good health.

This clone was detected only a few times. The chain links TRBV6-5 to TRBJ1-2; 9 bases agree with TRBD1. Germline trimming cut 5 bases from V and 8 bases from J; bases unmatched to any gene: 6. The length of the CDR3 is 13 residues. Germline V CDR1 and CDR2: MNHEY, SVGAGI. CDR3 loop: CASSLGQGKGYTF. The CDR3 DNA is TGTGCCAGCAGTCTGGGACAGGGAAAAGGCTACACCTTC.

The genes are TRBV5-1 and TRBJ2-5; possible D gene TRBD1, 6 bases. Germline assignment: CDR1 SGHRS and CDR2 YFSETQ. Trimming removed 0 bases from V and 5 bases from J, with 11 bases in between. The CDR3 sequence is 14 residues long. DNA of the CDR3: TGCGCCAGCAGCTTGGGGGGGCATCAGGAGACCCAGTACTTC. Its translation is CASSLGGHQETQYF.

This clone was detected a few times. Here the CDR3 DNA reads TGTGCCAGCAGAGGACAGTCAAACTATGGCTACACCTTC. The encoded protein is CASRGQSNYGYTF. The V and J genes are TRBV6-5 and TRBJ1-2; maybe TRBD1 (6 bases). This CDR3 comprises 13 residues. Germline V lookup: CDR1 MNHEY, CDR2 SVGAGI. V lost 6 bases to trimming and J lost 2 bases, with 10 bases between them.

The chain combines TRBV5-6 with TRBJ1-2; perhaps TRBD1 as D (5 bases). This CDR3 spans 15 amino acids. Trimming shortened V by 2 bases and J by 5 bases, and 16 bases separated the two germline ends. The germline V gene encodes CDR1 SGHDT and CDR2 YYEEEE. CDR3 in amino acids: CASSLSGGEGYGYTF. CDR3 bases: TGTGCCAGCAGCTTAAGCGGGGGGGAAGGTTATGGCTACACCTTC.

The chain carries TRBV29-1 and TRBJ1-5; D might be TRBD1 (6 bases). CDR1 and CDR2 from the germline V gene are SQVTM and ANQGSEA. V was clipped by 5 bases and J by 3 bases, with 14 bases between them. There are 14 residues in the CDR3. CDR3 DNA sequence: TGCAGCGTTTCCTCGGGGGGCCCCAATCAGCCCCAGCATTTT. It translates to CSVSSGGPNQPQHF.

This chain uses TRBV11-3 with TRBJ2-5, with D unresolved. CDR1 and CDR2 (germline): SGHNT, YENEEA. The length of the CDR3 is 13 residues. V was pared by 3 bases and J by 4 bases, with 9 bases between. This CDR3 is CASSFNGGETQYF. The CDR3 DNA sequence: TGTGCCAGCAGCTTCAATGGTGGAGAGACCCAGTACTTC.

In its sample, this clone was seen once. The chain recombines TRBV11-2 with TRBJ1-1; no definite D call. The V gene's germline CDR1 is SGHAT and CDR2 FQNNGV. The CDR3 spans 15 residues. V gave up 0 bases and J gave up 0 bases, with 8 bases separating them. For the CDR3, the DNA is TGTGCCAGCAGCTTAGAGGCCAGGATGAACACTGAAGCTTTCTTT. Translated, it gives CASSLEARMNTEAFF.

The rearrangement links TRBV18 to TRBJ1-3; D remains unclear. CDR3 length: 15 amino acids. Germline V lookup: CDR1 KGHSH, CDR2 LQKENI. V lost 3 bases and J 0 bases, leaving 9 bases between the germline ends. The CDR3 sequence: CASSPQDYSGNTIYF. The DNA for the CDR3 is TGTGCCAGCTCACCCCAGGATTACTCTGGAAACACCATATATTTT. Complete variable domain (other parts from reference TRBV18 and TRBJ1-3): NAGVMQNPRHLVRRRGQEARLRCSPMKGHSHVYWYRQLPEEGLKFMVYLQKENIIDESGMPKERFSAEFPKEGPSILRIQQVVRGDSAAYFCASSPQDYSGNTIYFGEGSWLTVV.

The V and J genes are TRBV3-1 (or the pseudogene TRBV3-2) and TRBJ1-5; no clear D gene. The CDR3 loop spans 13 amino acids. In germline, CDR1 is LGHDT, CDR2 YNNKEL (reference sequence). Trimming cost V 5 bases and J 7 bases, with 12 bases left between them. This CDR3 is CASSNHQAQPQHF. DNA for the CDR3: TGTGCCAGCAGCAACCACCAAGCGCAGCCCCAGCATTTT.

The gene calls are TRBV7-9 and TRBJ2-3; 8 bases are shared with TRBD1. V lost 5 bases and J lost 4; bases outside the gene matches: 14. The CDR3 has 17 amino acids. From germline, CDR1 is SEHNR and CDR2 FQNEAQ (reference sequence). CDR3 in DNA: TGTGCCAGCAGCCACAGGTCAGGGGGCGATATCGCAGATACGCAGTATTTT. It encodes CASSHRSGGDIADTQYF.

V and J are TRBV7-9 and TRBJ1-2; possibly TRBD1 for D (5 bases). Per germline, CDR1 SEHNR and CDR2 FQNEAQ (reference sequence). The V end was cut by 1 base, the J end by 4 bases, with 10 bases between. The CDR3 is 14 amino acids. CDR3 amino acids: CASSLGQRGYGYTF. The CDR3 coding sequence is TGTGCCAGCAGCTTAGGCCAAAGGGGCTATGGCTACACCTTC. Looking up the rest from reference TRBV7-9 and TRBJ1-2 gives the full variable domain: DTGVSQNPRHKITKRGQNVTFRCDPISEHNRLYWYRQTLGQGPEFLTYFQNEAQLEKSRLLSDRFSAERPKGSFSTLEIQRTEQGDSAMYLCASSLGQRGYGYTFGSGTRLTVV.

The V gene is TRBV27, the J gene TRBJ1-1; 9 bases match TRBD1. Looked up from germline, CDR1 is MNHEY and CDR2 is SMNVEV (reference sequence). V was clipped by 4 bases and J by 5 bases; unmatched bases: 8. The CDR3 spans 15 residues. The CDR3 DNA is TGTGCCAGCAGTTCTCAAACAGGGGGCGGAACTGAAGCTTTCTTT. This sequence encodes CASSSQTGGGTEAFF.

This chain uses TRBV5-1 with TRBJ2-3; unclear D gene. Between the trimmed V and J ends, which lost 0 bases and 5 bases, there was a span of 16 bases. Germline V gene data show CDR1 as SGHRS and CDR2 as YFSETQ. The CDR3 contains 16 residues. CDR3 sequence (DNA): TGCGCCAGCAGCTTGGGTTCAGGTCCAGTTGGAGATACGCAGTATTTT. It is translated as CASSLGSGPVGDTQYF.